The rows below give T cell receptor beta chains drawn from one sample of a study of cytomegalovirus exposure and HLA in healthy donors. Repertoires were generated with immunoSEQ multiplex PCR, while TCRdb's copy carries only in-frame clones and drops some. The sample has 150,000 to 200,000 clones; about 86% are singletons. The specimen sequenced was PBMCs. All receptors come from a woman in her late teens or twenties in good health and CMV-seropositive. The CDR3 runs from the conserved cysteine through the conserved F or W. A D gene is named only where the DNA matches it firmly. Clone size is shown for a subset of rows, as once, few, many or a class of expanded clone.

cdr3_aa: CASSLGTGSHEQYF
cdr3_nt: TGTGCCAGCAGCTTAGGAACAGGGTCACACGAGCAGTACTTC
clone_size: NA
d_call: NA
j_call: TRBJ2-7
v_call: TRBV11-2

cdr3_aa: CSVGSSGGTDTQYF
cdr3_nt: TGCAGCGTAGGCTCTAGCGGGGGCACAGATACGCAGTATTTT
clone_size: NA
d_call: TRBD2
j_call: TRBJ2-3
v_call: TRBV29-1

cdr3_aa: CASSYRGSTEAFF
cdr3_nt: TGTGCCAGTAGCTACAGGGGTTCAACTGAAGCTTTCTTT
clone_size: NA
d_call: TRBD1
j_call: TRBJ1-1
v_call: TRBV19

cdr3_aa: CASSPTTANYGYTF
cdr3_nt: TGTGCCAGCAGCCCAACGACAGCTAACTATGGCTACACCTTC
clone_size: NA
d_call: NA
j_call: TRBJ1-2
v_call: TRBV2

cdr3_aa: CASSTSGLAGEITGELFF
cdr3_nt: TGTGCCAGTAGTACCTCGGGACTAGCGGGGGAAATCACCGGGGAGCTGTTTTTT
clone_size: NA
d_call: TRBD2
j_call: TRBJ2-2
v_call: TRBV19

cdr3_aa: CASSVARSGGKQFF
cdr3_nt: TGTGCCAGCAGCGTAGCTCGGAGCGGGGGAAAGCAGTTCTTC
clone_size: NA
d_call: TRBD2
j_call: TRBJ2-1
v_call: TRBV9

cdr3_aa: CASSGGAGTEAFF
cdr3_nt: TGTGCCAGCAGCGGAGGGGCCGGCACTGAAGCTTTCTTT
clone_size: NA
d_call: NA
j_call: TRBJ1-1
v_call: TRBV7-2

cdr3_aa: CASSQEGGTGELFF
cdr3_nt: TGTGCCAGCAGCCAAGAAGGGGGCACCGGGGAGCTGTTTTTT
clone_size: NA
d_call: NA
j_call: TRBJ2-2
v_call: TRBV4-2

cdr3_aa: CASSPRQGGYNEQFF
cdr3_nt: TGTGCCAGCAGCCCGAGACAGGGGGGTTACAATGAGCAGTTCTTC
clone_size: NA
d_call: TRBD1
j_call: TRBJ2-1
v_call: TRBV9

cdr3_aa: CAWSARTGMNTIYF
cdr3_nt: TGTGCCTGGAGTGCCCGGACAGGGATGAACACCATATATTTT
clone_size: NA
d_call: TRBD1
j_call: TRBJ1-3
v_call: TRBV30

cdr3_aa: CASNRGGLAGRREQYF
cdr3_nt: TGTGCCAGCAACCGGGGGGGACTAGCGGGGAGACGAGAGCAGTACTTC
clone_size: few
d_call: TRBD2
j_call: TRBJ2-7
v_call: TRBV7-2

cdr3_aa: CASSVALEGVGNTIYF
cdr3_nt: TGTGCCAGCAGCGTAGCTCTTGAGGGGGTTGGAAACACCATATATTTT
clone_size: NA
d_call: NA
j_call: TRBJ1-3
v_call: TRBV9

cdr3_aa: CASSFGAGPWSGANVLTF
cdr3_nt: TGTGCCAGCAGCTTTGGGGCAGGCCCCTGGTCCGGGGCCAACGTCCTGACTTTC
clone_size: NA
d_call: NA
j_call: TRBJ2-6
v_call: TRBV5-8

cdr3_aa: CASSESSGGSDTQYF
cdr3_nt: TGTGCCAGCAGTGAATCTAGCGGGGGGTCGGATACGCAGTATTTT
clone_size: NA
d_call: TRBD2
j_call: TRBJ2-3
v_call: TRBV6-4

cdr3_aa: CASSLWVGKTEAFF
cdr3_nt: TGCGCCAGCAGCTTGTGGGTCGGGAAAACTGAAGCTTTCTTT
clone_size: NA
d_call: NA
j_call: TRBJ1-1
v_call: TRBV5-1

cdr3_aa: CASSISGGYYNEQFF
cdr3_nt: TGTGCCAGTAGTATCAGCGGGGGGTATTACAATGAGCAGTTCTTC
clone_size: NA
d_call: TRBD2
j_call: TRBJ2-1
v_call: TRBV19

cdr3_aa: CASTSTPSGTGELFF
cdr3_nt: TGTGCCAGTACCTCAACCCCTTCCGGCACCGGGGAGCTGTTTTTT
clone_size: NA
d_call: NA
j_call: TRBJ2-2
v_call: TRBV19

cdr3_aa: CASSQQPGFMNTEAFF
cdr3_nt: TGTGCCAGCAGCCAACAACCAGGTTTCATGAACACTGAAGCTTTCTTT
clone_size: NA
d_call: NA
j_call: TRBJ1-1
v_call: TRBV4-2

cdr3_aa: CASSQEPDQETQYF
cdr3_nt: TGCGCCAGCAGCCAAGAGCCAGACCAAGAGACCCAGTACTTC
clone_size: NA
d_call: NA
j_call: TRBJ2-5
v_call: TRBV4-1

cdr3_aa: CASRDRANNNSPLHF
cdr3_nt: TGCGCCAGCAGGGACAGGGCCAACAATAATTCACCCCTCCACTTT
clone_size: once
d_call: TRBD1
j_call: TRBJ1-6
v_call: TRBV5-1

cdr3_aa: CAWETGANEKLFF
cdr3_nt: TGTGCCTGGGAGACCGGGGCTAATGAAAAACTGTTTTTT
clone_size: NA
d_call: NA
j_call: TRBJ1-4
v_call: TRBV30

cdr3_aa: CASSLLGSPKDTQYF
cdr3_nt: TGTGCCAGCAGCTTGCTCGGTAGCCCCAAGGATACGCAGTATTTT
clone_size: NA
d_call: NA
j_call: TRBJ2-3
v_call: TRBV5-4

cdr3_aa: CASSLGTSGPTSTQYF
cdr3_nt: TGTGCCAGCAGCCTGGGGACTAGCGGGCCAACCTCGACCCAGTACTTC
clone_size: NA
d_call: TRBD2
j_call: TRBJ2-5
v_call: TRBV11-2

cdr3_aa: CASSLGLRGREYGYTF
cdr3_nt: TGTGCCAGCAGCTTAGGCCTCAGGGGGCGGGAATATGGCTACACCTTC
clone_size: NA
d_call: TRBD1
j_call: TRBJ1-2
v_call: TRBV13

cdr3_aa: CASSFLMTSGGASDTQYF
cdr3_nt: TGTGCCAGCAGCTTCCTGATGACTAGCGGGGGGGCATCAGATACGCAGTATTTT
clone_size: NA
d_call: TRBD2
j_call: TRBJ2-3
v_call: TRBV11-2

cdr3_aa: CASSQQGNSYNEQFF
cdr3_nt: TGTGCCAGCAGCCAACAGGGGAACTCCTACAATGAGCAGTTCTTC
clone_size: NA
d_call: NA
j_call: TRBJ2-1
v_call: TRBV4-2

cdr3_aa: CASSPPGVMQETQYF
cdr3_nt: TGTGCCAGCAGCCCCCCGGGGGTTATGCAAGAGACCCAGTACTTC
clone_size: few
d_call: NA
j_call: TRBJ2-5
v_call: TRBV7-7

cdr3_aa: CASSLESGGTNEQFF
cdr3_nt: TGTGCCAGCAGCTTGGAGAGCGGGGGCACAAATGAGCAGTTCTTC
clone_size: NA
d_call: TRBD2
j_call: TRBJ2-1
v_call: TRBV5-8

cdr3_aa: CASAAGIGSPLHF
cdr3_nt: TGTGCCAGTGCCGCAGGGATAGGTTCACCCCTCCACTTT
clone_size: few
d_call: NA
j_call: TRBJ1-6
v_call: TRBV2

cdr3_aa: CASSEALSTGELFF
cdr3_nt: TGTGCCAGCAGTGAAGCGCTCAGTACCGGGGAGCTGTTTTTT
clone_size: NA
d_call: NA
j_call: TRBJ2-2
v_call: TRBV6-1

cdr3_aa: CASRPQGHNSPLHF
cdr3_nt: TGTGCCAGCAGGCCACAGGGGCATAATTCACCCCTCCACTTT
clone_size: NA
d_call: TRBD1
j_call: TRBJ1-6
v_call: TRBV6-5

cdr3_aa: CASSKKTGYQTQYF
cdr3_nt: TGTGCCAGCAGTAAAAAGACAGGGTATCAGACCCAGTACTTC
clone_size: NA
d_call: TRBD1
j_call: TRBJ2-5
v_call: TRBV28

cdr3_aa: CASSLAANEQFF
cdr3_nt: TGTGCCAGCAGCTTAGCGGCTAATGAGCAGTTCTTC
clone_size: NA
d_call: NA
j_call: TRBJ2-1
v_call: TRBV7-9

cdr3_aa: CASSSRTSGGDTQYF
cdr3_nt: TGCGCCAGCAGCTCACGGACTAGCGGGGGGGATACGCAGTATTTT
clone_size: once
d_call: TRBD2
j_call: TRBJ2-3
v_call: TRBV5-1

cdr3_aa: CASSLSLRERDEKLFF
cdr3_nt: TGTGCCAGCAGTTTATCGTTGCGCGAGCGGGACGAAAAACTGTTTTTT
clone_size: NA
d_call: NA
j_call: TRBJ1-4
v_call: TRBV27